Listed below are T cell receptor beta chains from one sample, sequenced in a study of blood T cell repertoires in COVID-19. The assay was immunoSEQ multiplex PCR, and TCRdb's table has in-frame clones only and misses some. The sample consists of 130,000 or so clones, about 80% of them appearing once. Material for sequencing was PBMCs or T cells enriched from blood (not recorded which). Source of these receptors: a man aged 35 to 55 with acute COVID-19. CDR3s include the opening cysteine and the closing phenylalanine or tryptophan. A D gene is named only where the DNA matches it firmly. A row's size may be missing; if present it is once, few, many or a size class.

j_gene: TRBJ1-2; abundance: NA; d_gene: TRBD1; v_gene: TRBV29-1; CDR3aa: CSVATGQASYGYTF; CDR3nt: TGCAGCGTTGCTACTGGACAGGCCTCCTATGGCTACACCTTC
j_gene: TRBJ1-6; abundance: NA; d_gene: NA; v_gene: TRBV7-9; CDR3aa: CASSPSTAAYSPLHF; CDR3nt: TGTGCCAGCAGCCCATCGACAGCAGCCTATTCACCCCTCCACTTT
j_gene: TRBJ1-6; abundance: NA; d_gene: NA; v_gene: TRBV6-6; CDR3aa: CAERTEASPLHF; CDR3nt: TGTGCAGAAAGGACAGAGGCTTCACCCCTCCACTTT
j_gene: TRBJ2-7; abundance: few; d_gene: TRBD1; v_gene: TRBV28; CDR3aa: CASRGTGDYEQYF; CDR3nt: TGTGCCAGCAGAGGGACAGGGGACTACGAGCAGTACTTC
j_gene: TRBJ2-1; abundance: NA; d_gene: NA; v_gene: TRBV11-2; CDR3aa: CASSLVAVGGNEQFF; CDR3nt: TGTGCCAGCAGCTTAGTAGCGGTCGGGGGAAATGAGCAGTTCTTC
j_gene: TRBJ2-2; abundance: few; d_gene: TRBD2; v_gene: TRBV27; CDR3aa: CASSDRGLAGDTGELFF; CDR3nt: TGTGCCAGCTCCGACCGAGGACTAGCGGGAGACACCGGGGAGCTGTTTTTT
j_gene: TRBJ2-1; abundance: NA; d_gene: TRBD1; v_gene: TRBV6-6; CDR3aa: CASLTGTAYNEQFF; CDR3nt: TGTGCCAGCCTAACGGGGACAGCATACAATGAGCAGTTCTTC
j_gene: TRBJ2-2; abundance: NA; d_gene: NA; v_gene: TRBV24-1; CDR3aa: CATSSGAGELFF; CDR3nt: TGTGCCACCAGTTCCGGGGCCGGGGAGCTGTTTTTT
j_gene: TRBJ1-2; abundance: NA; d_gene: NA; v_gene: TRBV6-2/TRBV6-3; CDR3aa: CASSYAGKGGYTF; CDR3nt: TGTGCCAGCAGTTACGCGGGCAAAGGTGGCTACACCTTC
j_gene: TRBJ1-5; abundance: NA; d_gene: TRBD1; v_gene: TRBV19; CDR3aa: CASSTRQGSQPQHF; CDR3nt: TGTGCCAGTAGTACCCGACAGGGGAGTCAGCCCCAGCATTTT
j_gene: TRBJ2-5; abundance: NA; d_gene: TRBD1; v_gene: TRBV15; CDR3aa: CATSRDRAGGAETQYF; CDR3nt: TGTGCCACCAGCAGAGATCGGGCAGGGGGCGCAGAGACCCAGTACTTC
j_gene: TRBJ1-1; abundance: NA; d_gene: NA; v_gene: TRBV6-5; CDR3aa: CASSSQMNTEAFF; CDR3nt: TGTGCCAGCAGTTCGCAGATGAACACTGAAGCTTTCTTT
j_gene: TRBJ2-1; abundance: NA; d_gene: TRBD2; v_gene: TRBV10-3; CDR3aa: CAISESGTSGREFF; CDR3nt: TGTGCCATCAGTGAGTCGGGGACTAGCGGGAGGGAGTTCTTC
j_gene: TRBJ1-1; abundance: NA; d_gene: NA; v_gene: TRBV28; CDR3aa: CASSSVDTEAFF; CDR3nt: TGTGCCAGCAGTTCGGTGGACACTGAAGCTTTCTTT
j_gene: TRBJ2-7; abundance: once; d_gene: TRBD1; v_gene: TRBV19; CDR3aa: CASSISDREYEQYF; CDR3nt: TGTGCCAGTAGTATTTCGGACAGGGAGTACGAGCAGTACTTC
j_gene: TRBJ2-2; abundance: NA; d_gene: NA; v_gene: TRBV3-1/TRBV3-2; CDR3aa: CASSQGETSGELFF; CDR3nt: TGTGCCAGCAGCCAAGGGGAGACGTCCGGGGAGCTGTTTTTT
j_gene: TRBJ2-1; abundance: once; d_gene: TRBD2; v_gene: TRBV6-4; CDR3aa: CASSGLAGGPYNEQFF; CDR3nt: TGTGCCAGCAGTGGCCTAGCGGGGGGCCCCTACAATGAGCAGTTCTTC
j_gene: TRBJ2-4; abundance: NA; d_gene: NA; v_gene: TRBV7-2; CDR3aa: CASSFSGENIQYF; CDR3nt: TGTGCCAGCAGCTTCTCGGGGGAGAACATTCAGTACTTC
j_gene: TRBJ2-1; abundance: once; d_gene: NA; v_gene: TRBV19; CDR3aa: CASSPWTPYNEQFF; CDR3nt: TGTGCCAGTAGTCCTTGGACACCCTACAATGAGCAGTTCTTC
j_gene: TRBJ2-1; abundance: once; d_gene: TRBD1; v_gene: TRBV18; CDR3aa: CASSPGQATYNEQFF; CDR3nt: TGTGCCAGCTCACCGGGACAGGCAACTTACAATGAGCAGTTCTTC
j_gene: TRBJ1-5; abundance: NA; d_gene: NA; v_gene: TRBV12-3/TRBV12-4; CDR3aa: CASSLGESQPQHF; CDR3nt: TGTGCCAGCAGTTTAGGGGAGAGCCAGCCCCAGCATTTT
j_gene: TRBJ2-7; abundance: NA; d_gene: NA; v_gene: TRBV3-1/TRBV3-2; CDR3aa: CASSQDDSAPYEQYF; CDR3nt: TGTGCCAGCAGCCAGGATGACAGTGCCCCCTACGAGCAGTACTTC
j_gene: TRBJ2-5; abundance: once; d_gene: TRBD2; v_gene: TRBV7-9; CDR3aa: CASSLFGGKETQYF; CDR3nt: TGTGCCAGCAGCCTCTTCGGGGGGAAAGAGACCCAGTACTTC
j_gene: TRBJ2-1; abundance: NA; d_gene: TRBD2; v_gene: TRBV2; CDR3aa: CASRVWAGLVEFF; CDR3nt: TGTGCCAGCAGAGTATGGGCCGGACTAGTAGAGTTCTTC
j_gene: TRBJ2-3; abundance: NA; d_gene: TRBD2; v_gene: TRBV7-9; CDR3aa: CASRSSGGAPDTQYF; CDR3nt: TGTGCCAGCAGATCTAGCGGGGGAGCCCCAGATACGCAGTATTTT
j_gene: TRBJ1-2; abundance: NA; d_gene: NA; v_gene: TRBV29-1; CDR3aa: CSATGGDHGYTF; CDR3nt: TGCAGCGCCACGGGGGGAGATCATGGCTACACCTTC
j_gene: TRBJ2-3; abundance: NA; d_gene: TRBD2; v_gene: TRBV11-3; CDR3aa: CASSRGLAGGTDTQYF; CDR3nt: TGTGCCAGCAGCCGGGGACTAGCGGGGGGGACAGATACGCAGTATTTT
j_gene: TRBJ2-7; abundance: NA; d_gene: TRBD1; v_gene: TRBV7-6; CDR3aa: CASIVGFEKGATYEQYF; CDR3nt: TGTGCCAGCATCGTGGGATTTGAAAAGGGGGCCACCTACGAGCAGTACTTC
j_gene: TRBJ1-3; abundance: NA; d_gene: NA; v_gene: TRBV15; CDR3aa: CATQDLDVGNTIYF; CDR3nt: TGTGCCACCCAGGACTTGGACGTCGGAAACACCATATATTTT